This T cell receptor (beta chain) was documented in a study of T cells in Graves' hyperthyroidism and ophthalmopathy. There were TCR beta CDR3 regions amplified from RNA transcripts. Initially, a first-round RT-PCR of the TCR CDR3 employed the HTBI primer set. Using its own MiXCR run on the multiplex PCR reads, TCRdb lists one record per CDR3 protein. The table lists 400,000 to 450,000 distinct CDR3 sequences, approximately 14% of them singletons. V trimming: 5 bases; J trimming: 5 bases; junction bases outside the gene matches: 4. The CDR3 is made up of 12 amino acids. Germline assignment: CDR1 DFQATT and CDR2 SNEGSKA (reference sequence). There are many counts of this clonotype. Ophthalmopathy patients had moderate-to-severe active disease, CAS ≥3, NOSPECS ≥4, and disease duration under 3 months. Those patients with uncontrolled infection, other autoimmune disease, pregnancy or lactation were excluded. The diagnostic basis comprised clinical symptoms, serum thyroxine and TRAb, thyroid ultrasound and orbital computed tomography.

The receptor was derived from a man between 18 and 35 years old with Graves' ophthalmopathy. Specimen: blood. This rearrangement joins TRBV20-1 to TRBJ1-1, with 8 bases lining up with TRBD1. The DNA for the CDR3 is TGCAGTGCTGGGACAGGAACGACTGAAGCTTTCTTT. It translates to CSAGTGTTEAFF.